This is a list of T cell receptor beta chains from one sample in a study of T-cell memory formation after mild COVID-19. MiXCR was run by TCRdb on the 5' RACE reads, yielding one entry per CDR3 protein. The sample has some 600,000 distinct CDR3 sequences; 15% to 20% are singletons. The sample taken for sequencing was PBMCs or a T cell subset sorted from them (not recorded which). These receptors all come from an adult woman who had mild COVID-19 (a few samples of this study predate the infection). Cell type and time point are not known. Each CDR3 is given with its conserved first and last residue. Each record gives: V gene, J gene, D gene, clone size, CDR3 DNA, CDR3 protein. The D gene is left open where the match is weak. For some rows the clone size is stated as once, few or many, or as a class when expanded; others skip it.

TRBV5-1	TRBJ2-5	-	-	TGCGCCAGCAGCTCTTCTATATCCGGTGGAGACTGGGAGACCCAGTACTTC	CASSSSISGGDWETQYF
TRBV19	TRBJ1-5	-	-	TGTGCCAGGCGAACAGGGAGCCAGCCCCAGCATTTT	CARRTGSQPQHF
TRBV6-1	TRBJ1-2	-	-	TGTGCCAGCACTAAAGGTAGCCAGAGACCCTCCTATGGCTACACCTTC	CASTKGSQRPSYGYTF
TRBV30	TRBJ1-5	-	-	TGTGCCTGGAGTGTAACACAGGGAGATCAGCCCCAGCATTTT	CAWSVTQGDQPQHF
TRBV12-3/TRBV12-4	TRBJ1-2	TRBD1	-	TGTGCCAGCAGTGGACAGGGGGTTCCCTATGGCTACACCTTC	CASSGQGVPYGYTF
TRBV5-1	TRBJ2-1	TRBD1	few	TGCGCCAGCAGCATAGGACAGGGTAGATCCTACAATGAGCAGTTCTTC	CASSIGQGRSYNEQFF
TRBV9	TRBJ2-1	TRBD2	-	TGTGCCAGCAGCGTAGCTAGCGGCTACGATGAGCAGTTCTTC	CASSVASGYDEQFF
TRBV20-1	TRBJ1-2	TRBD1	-	TGCAGTGCTAGAATATCAGTTACAGGGGGCAGTACTGGGTATGGCTACACCTTC	CSARISVTGGSTGYGYTF
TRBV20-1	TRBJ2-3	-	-	TGCAGTGCCACCGGTCGGGGCGTACCCTTGAGCACAGATACGCAGTATTTT	CSATGRGVPLSTDTQYF
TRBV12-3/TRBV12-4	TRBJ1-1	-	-	TGTGCCAGCAGTTTAGCGTCGTCAGACGGGCAACCGGGGGACACTGAAGCTTTCTTT	CASSLASSDGQPGDTEAFF
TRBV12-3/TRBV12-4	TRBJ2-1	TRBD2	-	TGTGCCAGCAGTGGGGGGGGACTTAACAATGAGCAGTTCTTC	CASSGGGLNNEQFF
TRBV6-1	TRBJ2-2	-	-	TGTGCCACTGGGGGAATCGGGGAGCTGTTTTTT	CATGGIGELFF
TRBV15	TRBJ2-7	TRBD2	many	TGTGCCACCAGCAGAGATGGGGGGACTATCGGGGAGCAGTACTTC	CATSRDGGTIGEQYF
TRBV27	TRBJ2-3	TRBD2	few	TGTGCCAGCAGGTCTGGCGGGAGGAGAGGAGATACGCAGTATTTT	CASRSGGRRGDTQYF
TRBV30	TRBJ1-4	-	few	TGTGCCTGGATGGGCAGCGGGGAAGAAAAACTGTTTTTT	CAWMGSGEEKLFF
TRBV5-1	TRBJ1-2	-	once	TGCGCCAGCAGAGTCGGAGGGGACTATGGCTACACCTTC	CASRVGGDYGYTF
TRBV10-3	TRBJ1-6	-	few	TGTGCCATCAGTGAGTCGAGCCCAGCTTCACCCCTCCACTTT	CAISESSPASPLHF
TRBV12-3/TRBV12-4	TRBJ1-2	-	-	TGTGCCAGCAGTTTAGTAACAGGAGGACGCTACACCTTC	CASSLVTGGRYTF
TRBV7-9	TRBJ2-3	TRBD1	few	TGTGCCAGCAGCTGGGGGACAGGGAGCTCAGATACGCAGTATTTT	CASSWGTGSSDTQYF
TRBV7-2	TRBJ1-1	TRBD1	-	TGTGCCAGCACCCCAGGAGGGGGCGGAATCGCTGAAGCTTTCTTT	CASTPGGGGIAEAFF
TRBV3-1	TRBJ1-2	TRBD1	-	TGTGCCAGCAGCCAAGACCAGGGGGACGGCTTTTCATGGGAATATGGCTACACCTTC	CASSQDQGDGFSWEYGYTF
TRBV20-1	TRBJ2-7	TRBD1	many	TGCAGTGCGGGACAGGGCTCCTACGAGCAGTACTTC	CSAGQGSYEQYF
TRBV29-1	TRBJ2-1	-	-	TGCAGCGATAGGCGGGAAAAGTACAATGAGCAGTTCTTC	CSDRREKYNEQFF
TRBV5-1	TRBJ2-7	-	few	TGCGCCAGCAGCCGTGACGGTAGGGAGCAGTACTTC	CASSRDGREQYF
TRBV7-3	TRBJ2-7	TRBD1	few	TGTGCCAGCAGCTACGACAGGGGGTTCGCCTACGAGCAGTACTTC	CASSYDRGFAYEQYF
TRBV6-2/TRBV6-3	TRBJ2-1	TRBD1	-	TGTGCCAGCAGTTACAATCGACAGGGGGATTCTCCCTACAATGAGCAGTTCTTC	CASSYNRQGDSPYNEQFF
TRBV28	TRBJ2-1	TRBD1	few	TGTGCCAGCAGTGGACAGGGATCGATTGAGCAGTTCTTC	CASSGQGSIEQFF
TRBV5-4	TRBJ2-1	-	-	TGTGCCAGCAGCTTGTCTCTACCGTACAATGAGCAGTTCTTC	CASSLSLPYNEQFF
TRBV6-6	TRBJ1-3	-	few	TGTGCCAGCGGGAGGGCCAACTCTGGAAACACCATATATTTT	CASGRANSGNTIYF
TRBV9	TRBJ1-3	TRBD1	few	TGTGCCACACCTTTGGTCGGGGACAGGGGAAGGGGTGGAAACACCATATATTTT	CATPLVGDRGRGGNTIYF
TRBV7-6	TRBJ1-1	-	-	TGTGCCAGCCTCGACAGTCTGAACACTGAAGCTTTCTTT	CASLDSLNTEAFF
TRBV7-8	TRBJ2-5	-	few	TGTGCCAGCAGCCCAGGAGAGTCCCAAGAGACCCAGTACTTC	CASSPGESQETQYF
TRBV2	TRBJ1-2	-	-	TGTGCCAGCAGTGAAGGGCAACCATACTATGGCTACACCTTC	CASSEGQPYYGYTF
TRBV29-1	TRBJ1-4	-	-	TGCAGCGTGTCCGGACAAGGAAAACTGTTTTTT	CSVSGQGKLFF
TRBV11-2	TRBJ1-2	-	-	TGTGCCAGCAGCCAGACTCGGGGGAACTATGGCTACACCTTC	CASSQTRGNYGYTF
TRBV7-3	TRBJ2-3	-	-	TGTGCCAGCAGCTTAAGCGGGGCTTCGCAGTATTTT	CASSLSGASQYF
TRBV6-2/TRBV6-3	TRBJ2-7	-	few	TGTGCCAGCAACCGACCAGGCTACGAGCAGTACTTC	CASNRPGYEQYF
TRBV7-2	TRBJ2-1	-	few	TGTGCCAGCAGCTTAGACCCTATGGGTTACCAGGGTGGTGAGCAGTTCTTC	CASSLDPMGYQGGEQFF